The sequence of this T cell receptor (beta chain) was determined in a study of T cell responses to AZD1222 COVID-19 vaccine. Produced via immunoSEQ multiplex PCR; TCRdb's table is partial and in-frame only. Of approximately 140,000 clones listed, roughly nine tenths are singletons. CDR3 size: 13 residues. With 4 bases removed from V and 5 bases from J, the gap between germline ends came to 9 bases. Germline CDR1 is LNHNV and CDR2 is YYDKDF (reference sequence). The origin of this receptor is an adult who received the MenACWY meningococcal vaccine as a control. The sequences come from peripheral blood, collected 28 days after the second dose of the MenACWY control vaccine. This rearrangement joins TRBV15 to TRBJ2-1, with D hard to call. The CDR3 sequence is CATSIPLNNEQFF. DNA for the CDR3: TGTGCCACCAGCATCCCCCTCAACAATGAGCAGTTCTTC.